Presented here are 7 T cell receptor beta chains from one specimen sequenced in a study of blood T cells in healthy people across ages (dated by TCRdb to between 2015 and 2016). The library was produced with 5' RACE. This sample was sequenced with an Illumina HiSeq 2500. The second PCR ran for about 6 to 11 cycles and used a J-beta primer mix along with a sample-barcoded 5' primer. TCRdb passed the public sequencing reads through fastp at Q25 and MiXCR, retaining productive beta sequences. CDR3 protein duplicates are merged, each entry listing the most common genes and DNA. The sample contains more than 650,000 distinct CDR3 sequences, 22% of them found a single time. The leading ten clones occupy 20% to 25% of the sample. Sample: blood. The receptor source for this set is a man aged 65 to 79 in good health.

V usage is TRBV14 and J usage is TRBJ1-6; D is uncertain. Germline CDR1 SGHDN, CDR2 FVKESK. The CDR3 is 14 amino acids. Trimming removed 4 bases from V and 2 bases from J, with 6 bases in between. CDR3: CASSRGTYNSPLHF. CDR3 DNA sequence: TGTGCCAGCAGCCGTGGGACCTATAATTCACCCCTCCACTTT.

This clonotype was picked up a small number of times. The V call is TRBV30, the J call TRBJ1-2; D perhaps matches TRBD1 (6 bases). Trimming removed 5 bases from V and 7 bases from J, with 14 bases in between. The CDR3 extends over 12 amino acids. Germline assignment: CDR1 GTSNPN and CDR2 SVGIG (reference sequence). This CDR3 reads CAWETGHSGYTF. The CDR3 DNA reads as TGTGCCTGGGAAACGGGACATAGTGGCTACACCTTC.

There are a few counts of this clonotype. This chain uses TRBV20-1 with TRBJ2-3; 7 bases are a match to TRBD2. The V and J ends lost 0 bases and 4 bases, in that order; junction bases with no gene match: 7. Germline CDR1 and CDR2: DFQATT and SNEGSKA (reference sequence). The CDR3 extends over 15 amino acids. The CDR3 region has the DNA TGCAGTGCTAGAGATGGAGCGGGAAGGTCAGATACGCAGTATTTT. Its protein product is CSARDGAGRSDTQYF.

The chain is built from TRBV5-5 and TRBJ2-3, with D uncertain. V was clipped by 0 bases and J by 2 bases, with 7 bases between them. The CDR3 has 14 amino acids. Germline V CDR1 and CDR2: SGHKS, YYEKEE (reference sequence). The CDR3 is CASSLGYFTDTQYF. DNA for the CDR3: TGTGCCAGCAGCTTGGGCTATTTCACAGATACGCAGTATTTT.

This clonotype was seen a few times. The chain employs TRBV29-1 and TRBJ2-5, with 8 bases fitting TRBD1. The V gene's germline CDR1 is SQVTM and CDR2 ANQGSEA. Trimming removed 2 bases from V and 4 bases from J; junction bases left unmatched: 3. The CDR3 covers 13 residues. The CDR3 sequence: CSVEPDRGETQYF. DNA of the CDR3: TGCAGCGTTGAACCCGACAGGGGAGAGACCCAGTACTTC.

This rearrangement joins TRBV20-1 to TRBJ1-2; D is unclear. V was shortened by 3 bases and J by 1 base, with 9 bases between the two germline ends. CDR1 is DFQATT, CDR2 SNEGSKA, per germline (reference sequence). This CDR3 has 13 amino acids. CDR3 residues: CSARVSYNYGYTF. CDR3 nucleotide sequence: TGCAGTGCTAGGGTCAGCTATAACTATGGCTACACCTTC.

This clonotype showed up just a few times. The rearrangement uses TRBV20-1 and TRBJ2-5; 9 bases are shared with TRBD2. The J call is uncertain, as TRBJ2-7 better fits the DNA end. This CDR3 has 13 amino acids. Germline CDR1 reads DFQATT; CDR2 reads SNEGSKA (reference sequence). CDR3 protein: CSALSGSTYEQYV. The CDR3 DNA reads as TGCAGTGCCCTTAGCGGGAGCACCTACGAGCAGTACGTC.